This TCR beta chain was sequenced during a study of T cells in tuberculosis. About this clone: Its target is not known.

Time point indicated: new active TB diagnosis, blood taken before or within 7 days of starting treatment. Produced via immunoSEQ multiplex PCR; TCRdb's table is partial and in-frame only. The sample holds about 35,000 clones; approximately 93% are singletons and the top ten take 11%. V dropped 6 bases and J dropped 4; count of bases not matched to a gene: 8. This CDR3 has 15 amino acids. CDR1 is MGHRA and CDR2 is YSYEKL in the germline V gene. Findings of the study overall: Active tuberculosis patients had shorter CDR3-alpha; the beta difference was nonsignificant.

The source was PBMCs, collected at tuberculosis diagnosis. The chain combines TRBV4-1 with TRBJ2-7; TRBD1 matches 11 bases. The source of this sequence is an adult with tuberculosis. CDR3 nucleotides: TGCGCCAGCAGACAGGCGGGACAGGGGGGGTACGAGCAGTACTTC. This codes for CASRQAGQGGYEQYF.